Following are 31 T cell receptor beta chains from one sample sequenced in a study of regulatory T cells in long-lasting Graves disease. Arm-PCR of CDR3 regions and iRepertoire HTBI primers were the basis on which TCR beta libraries were built. Via MiXCR, TCRdb re-called the multiplex PCR reads, giving one row per CDR3 protein. This sample has some 250,000 distinct CDR3 sequences, with 15% to 20% found just once. Indicated time point: newly diagnosed GD, antithyroid drugs for less than 3 months. PBMC RNA served as the TCR library source. This sample also belongs to another study, concerning T cells in Graves' hyperthyroidism and ophthalmopathy.

The input for sequencing was peripheral blood mononuclear cells (PBMCs), taken at new diagnosis, from a patient treated with antithyroid drugs. The receptors come from a woman aged 25 to 45 with Graves disease.

The rearrangement links TRBV19 to TRBJ2-4, with D perhaps assigned TRBD1 or TRBD2 (5 bases each). Germline lookup yields CDR1 LNHDA and CDR2 SQIVND (reference sequence). Trimming shortened V by 0 bases and J by 0 bases, and 9 bases separated the two germline ends. This CDR3 contains 16 residues. This CDR3 reads CASSIDEGLAKNIQYF. The CDR3 DNA follows: TGTGCCAGTAGTATAGATGAGGGGTTAGCCAAAAACATTCAGTACTTC.

The rearrangement joins TRBV24-1 to TRBJ2-7, with 10 bases identical to TRBD1. The J segment lost 2 bases and the V segment lost 11 bases, leaving 17 bases of the junction unmatched. The germline V gene has CDR1 KGHDR and CDR2 SFDVKD. This CDR3 has 17 residues. The CDR3 sequence: CASRPPLGTGVPYEQYF. The CDR3 DNA reads TGTGCCAGCAGACCTCCTTTAGGGACAGGGGTTCCCTACGAGCAGTACTTC.

This clonotype was detected many times. The genes are TRBV6-1 and TRBJ1-2, with D tentatively TRBD1 (6 bases). CDR3 length: 16 residues. Trimming took off 1 base at V and 6 bases at J, with 18 bases between the two ends. In germline, CDR1 is MNHNS, CDR2 SASEGT. CDR3 protein: CASSEGSGRGSHGYTF. The DNA of the CDR3 is TGTGCCAGCAGTGAAGGTTCGGGTAGGGGGAGCCATGGCTACACCTTC.

This clonotype was counted at least ten times. The rearrangement links TRBV3-1 to TRBJ1-4; the D is unclear. This CDR3 is built from 14 residues. Deletions cut 5 bases from V and 0 bases from J, with 7 bases between. Germline V lookup: CDR1 LGHDT, CDR2 YNNKEL (reference sequence). In DNA, the CDR3 is TGTGCCAGCAGCTCCGGTACAACTAATGAAAAACTGTTTTTT. It encodes CASSSGTTNEKLFF. The entire variable domain, with the rest obtained from reference TRBV3-1 and TRBJ1-4, is as follows: DTAVSQTPKYLVTQMGNDKSIKCEQNLGHDTMYWYKQDSKKFLKIMFSYNNKELIINETVPNRFSPKSPDKAHLNLHINSLELGDSAVYFCASSSGTTNEKLFFGSGTQLSVL.

The chain links TRBV28 to TRBJ1-2; 10 bases line up with TRBD1. From germline, CDR1 is MDHEN and CDR2 SYDVKM. This CDR3 is 15 amino acids long. The trim removed 4 bases at V and 7 bases at J, leaving 9 bases unmatched. The CDR3 DNA reads as TGTGCCAGCAGTTCGGGGGGACAGGGGCTCGGTGGCTACACCTTC. It translates to CASSSGGQGLGGYTF.

This clonotype was seen more than once but under ten times. The chain couples TRBV6-1 to TRBJ2-2; tentative D call: TRBD1 (6 bases). Germline CDR1 is MNHNS and CDR2 is SASEGT. The V gene lost 7 bases and the J gene lost 3 bases, with 15 bases spanning the gap. The CDR3 is 15 amino acids. The CDR3 reads CASKGRDTYTGELFF. CDR3 bases: TGTGCCAGCAAAGGCCGGGACACCTACACCGGGGAGCTGTTTTTT.

This chain uses TRBV5-6 with TRBJ1-2; no clear D gene. Germline-derived CDR1 and CDR2 are SGHDT and YYEEEE. There are 14 residues in the CDR3. V dropped 0 bases and J dropped 6 bases, with 12 bases sitting between them. This chain's CDR3 is CASSLDWWVDGYTF. The CDR3 DNA reads TGTGCCAGCAGCTTGGACTGGTGGGTGGATGGCTACACCTTC.

This clonotype has ten or more counts. V usage is TRBV20-1 and J usage is TRBJ2-5, with D perhaps TRBD2 (7 bases). This CDR3 spans 14 amino acids. Trimming pared 8 bases from V and 5 bases from J, leaving 21 bases between. In germline, CDR1 is DFQATT, CDR2 SNEGSKA (reference sequence). As DNA, the CDR3 is TGCAGTACAAACCCCGGGGGGCTGAAGGAGACCCAGTACTTC. Translation gives CSTNPGGLKETQYF.

A few counts support this clonotype. The junction does not match germline at one end; this may be a read error. This chain uses TRBV7-7 with TRBJ2-5; D is undetermined. Looked up from germline, CDR1 is SSHAT and CDR2 is FNYEAQ (reference sequence). The CDR3 extends over 13 amino acids. The CDR3 DNA sequence: TGTGCTAGCAGCTTAGTAGCCCAAGAGACCCAGTACTTC. Translating it yields CASSLVAQETQYF.

The chain links TRBV20-1 to TRBJ1-2, with 11 bases that match TRBD1. The germline CDR1 and CDR2 sequences are DFQATT and SNEGSKA (reference sequence). The CDR3 is 13 residues long. After removal of 2 bases from V and 7 bases from J, the junction contained 3 bases not matched to a gene. The CDR3 region is CSARTGTGGGYTF. The CDR3 DNA follows: TGCAGTGCTAGAACCGGGACAGGGGGTGGCTACACCTTC.

In this sample, this clonotype turned up many times. The chain uses TRBV2 and TRBJ1-5; weak D call: TRBD1 (6 bases). The germline V and J ends were trimmed by 5 bases and 5 bases, with 10 bases remaining between them. Germline CDR1 and CDR2: SNHLY and FYNNEI. The CDR3 has 13 amino acids. CDR3 amino acids: CASSQDSDQPQHF. CDR3 coding DNA: TGTGCCAGCAGTCAGGACAGCGATCAGCCCCAGCATTTT.

The chain combines TRBV6-2 or TRBV6-3 with TRBJ2-7, with D perhaps TRBD2 (5 bases). CDR1 and CDR2 from the germline V gene are MNHEY and SVGEGT. The CDR3 is 14 amino acids. V lost 4 bases and J 2 bases, leaving 12 bases between the germline ends. The CDR3 here is CASSSLTGTYEQYF. The CDR3 coding sequence is TGTGCCAGCAGTTCCCTTACCGGGACCTACGAGCAGTACTTC.

This clonotype was counted ten times or more. The chain recombines TRBV5-6 with TRBJ2-2; 10 bases agree with TRBD1. Germline values: CDR1 SGHDT, CDR2 YYEEEE. After removal of 3 bases from V and 3 bases from J, the junction contained 5 bases not matched to a gene. This CDR3 has 16 residues. The CDR3 nucleotides are TGTGCCAGCAGCTGGCCCGGGACAGGGGACACCGGGGAGCTGTTTTTT. This sequence encodes CASSWPGTGDTGELFF.

This clonotype appeared many times. The V and J genes are TRBV5-1 and TRBJ1-4; D is unresolved. The CDR3 contains 17 residues. Germline-derived CDR1 and CDR2 are SGHRS and YFSETQ. Trimming took off 5 bases at V and 0 bases at J, with 17 bases between the two ends. The CDR3 region has the DNA TGCGCCAGCAGGCTCTATGCAGGACGATCAACTAATGAAAAACTGTTTTTT. Protein product: CASRLYAGRSTNEKLFF. Using reference TRBV5-1 and TRBJ1-4 for the parts outside the CDR3, the full variable domain is KAGVTQTPRYLIKTRGQQVTLSCSPISGHRSVSWYQQTPGQGLQFLFEYFSETQRNKGNFPGRFSGRQFSNSRSEMNVSTLELGDSALYLCASRLYAGRSTNEKLFFGSGTQLSVL.

The chain couples TRBV20-1 to TRBJ2-1, with 12 bases identical to TRBD2. Germline V CDR1 and CDR2: DFQATT, SNEGSKA (reference sequence). This CDR3 spans 14 amino acids. V shed 5 bases and J 9 bases; nucleotides not matched to a gene: 8. CDR3 residues: CSAYLAGGLGEQFF. DNA for the CDR3: TGCAGTGCTTACCTAGCGGGGGGGCTTGGTGAGCAGTTCTTC.

This clonotype turned up a few times. A much larger clone sits a single nucleotide away, making a read error possible. The V gene is TRBV6-1, the J gene TRBJ2-1, with 10 bases lining up with TRBD2. CDR1 and CDR2 (germline): MNHNS, SASEGT. This CDR3 is 16 amino acids long. The trim removed 5 bases at V and 7 bases at J, leaving 11 bases unmatched. CDR3 protein: CASSLSASGGGNEQFF. The DNA for the CDR3 is TGTGCCAGCAGTCTATCCGCTAGCGGGGGTGGAAATGAGCAGTTCTTC.

This clonotype was seen ten or more times. The chain recombines TRBV10-1 with TRBJ1-2; 8 nucleotides align to TRBD1. The CDR3 has 15 residues. Germline CDR1 WNHNN, CDR2 SYGVQD (reference sequence). J gave up 5 bases and V 8 bases, and 13 bases lay outside the gene matches. The CDR3 is CASPRDRPRPYGYTF. The CDR3 nucleotides read TGCGCCAGCCCTAGGGACAGGCCGCGTCCATATGGCTACACCTTC.

This clonotype was recorded many times. The CDR3 is CASSPASGSESPLHF. As DNA, the CDR3 is TGTGCCAGCAGCCCCGCCTCGGGGTCCGAATCACCCCTCCACTTT. The chain links TRBV7-9 to TRBJ1-6; D remains unclear. Per germline, CDR1 SEHNR and CDR2 FQNEAQ (reference sequence). This CDR3 comprises 15 residues. Between the trimmed V and J ends, which lost 5 bases and 10 bases, there was a span of 18 bases.

This clonotype was counted at least ten times. This chain connects TRBV20-1 to TRBJ1-6, with no clear D. The V end was cut by 3 bases, the J end by 0 bases, with 24 bases between. Germline values: CDR1 DFQATT, CDR2 SNEGSKA (reference sequence). The CDR3 extends over 20 amino acids. The CDR3: CSASRSQVYDWGSYNSPLHF. CDR3 coding DNA: TGCAGTGCTAGTCGATCTCAGGTCTACGATTGGGGCTCCTATAATTCACCCCTCCACTTT.

J is TRBJ2-1 and V is TRBV10-3, with 11 nucleotides matching TRBD2. The J segment lost 3 bases and the V segment lost 4 bases, leaving 2 bases of the junction unmatched. This CDR3 is 15 amino acids long. The V gene's germline CDR1 is ENHRY and CDR2 SYGVKD. This CDR3 is CAISGTSGSYNEQFF. The CDR3 DNA follows: TGTGCCATCAGTGGTACTAGCGGGAGCTACAATGAGCAGTTCTTC.

The chain's CDR3 is CASSPALDRGGEQYF. CDR3 in DNA: TGTGCCAGCAGCCCCGCTTTGGACAGGGGAGGAGAGCAGTACTTC. This chain links TRBV5-6 with TRBJ2-7; 9 bases align to TRBD1. The trim removed 4 bases at V and 7 bases at J, leaving 12 bases unmatched. CDR3 size: 15 residues. Germline V lookup: CDR1 SGHDT, CDR2 YYEEEE.

A few counts support this clonotype. The rearrangement joins TRBV29-1 to TRBJ2-1; possible D gene TRBD1, 5 bases. This CDR3 is built from 14 residues. The V gene lost 5 bases and the J gene lost 1 base, with 12 bases spanning the gap. CDR1 SQVTM and CDR2 ANQGSEA come from the germline V gene. This chain's CDR3 is CSVPGARSYNEQFF. CDR3 in DNA: TGCAGCGTTCCTGGGGCGCGATCCTACAATGAGCAGTTCTTC.

This clonotype was observed many times. V usage is TRBV2 and J usage is TRBJ2-6; D is undetermined. The CDR3 is 15 amino acids. Germline loops: CDR1 SNHLY, CDR2 FYNNEI. Between the trimmed V and J ends, which lost 4 bases and 1 base, there was a span of 8 bases. The CDR3 DNA reads TGTGCCAGCAGTGGCTTGAAATCTGGGGCCAACGTCCTGACTTTC. As protein: CASSGLKSGANVLTF.

V gene TRBV20-1 combines with J gene TRBJ1-5, with 10 nucleotides matching TRBD1. Germline CDR1 reads DFQATT; CDR2 reads SNEGSKA (reference sequence). V was clipped by 6 bases and J by 3 bases; unmatched bases: 11. The CDR3 has 16 residues. The CDR3 sequence is CSAEDRGTGDNQPQHF. In DNA form, the CDR3 reads TGCAGTGCAGAAGATCGCGGGACAGGGGACAATCAGCCCCAGCATTTT.

The rearrangement joins TRBV2 to TRBJ1-2, with unresolved D. Germline CDR1 reads SNHLY; CDR2 reads FYNNEI. CDR3 length: 14 residues. V shed 6 bases and J shed 4 bases, with 15 bases lying between them. CDR3 coding DNA: TGTGCCAGCAGGTCGGAGGCCTGGCGCTATGGCTACACCTTC. This gives the protein CASRSEAWRYGYTF.

Notes on this clonotype: Being one base from a much bigger clone, this may be a read error. The chain carries TRBV6-1 and TRBJ2-1, with TRBD1 matching over 9 bases. The CDR3 length is 18 residues. In germline, CDR1 is MNHNS, CDR2 SASEGT. The CDR3: CASSEDRGIINSYSEQFF. For the CDR3, the DNA is TGTGCCAGCAGTGAGGACAGGGGCATAATCAACTCCTACAGTGAGCAGTTCTTC.

The rearrangement joins TRBV15 to TRBJ1-1; TRBD1 matches 7 bases. The CDR3 is 15 amino acids. Germline CDR1 reads LNHNV; CDR2 reads YYDKDF (reference sequence). V lost 6 bases to trimming and J lost 3 bases; unmatched junction nucleotides: 10. The CDR3 reads CATRGLGQGDTEAFF. The CDR3 DNA reads as TGTGCCACCAGGGGGCTGGGCCAGGGGGACACTGAAGCTTTCTTT.

This clonotype was seen ten or more times. The J gene is TRBJ1-2, the V gene TRBV18; D possibly corresponds to TRBD1 (5 bases). V dropped 2 bases and J dropped 6 bases, with 13 bases sitting between them. Per germline, CDR1 KGHSH and CDR2 LQKENI. The CDR3 has 14 residues. The CDR3 spells CASSPGRDLDGYTF. The CDR3 DNA reads as TGTGCCAGCTCACCAGGACGGGACCTGGATGGCTACACCTTC. The variable domain in full, with the rest retrieved from reference TRBV18 and TRBJ1-2, is NAGVMQNPRHLVRRRGQEARLRCSPMKGHSHVYWYRQLPEEGLKFMVYLQKENIIDESGMPKERFSAEFPKEGPSILRIQQVVRGDSAAYFCASSPGRDLDGYTFGSGTRLTVV.

This clonotype was seen at least ten times. This rearrangement joins TRBV5-1 to TRBJ2-5, with TRBD2 as a possible D gene (6 bases). The CDR3 extends over 14 amino acids. The germline V gene encodes CDR1 SGHRS and CDR2 YFSETQ. V was clipped by 6 bases and J by 4 bases, with 16 bases between them. CDR3 in DNA: TGCGCCAGCAACTTCGGCGGGGCCGGAGAGACCCAGTACTTC. Translation gives CASNFGGAGETQYF. Variable domain in full (rest from reference TRBV5-1 and TRBJ2-5): KAGVTQTPRYLIKTRGQQVTLSCSPISGHRSVSWYQQTPGQGLQFLFEYFSETQRNKGNFPGRFSGRQFSNSRSEMNVSTLELGDSALYLCASNFGGAGETQYFGPGTRLLVL.

This clonotype was detected many times. V is TRBV14 and J is TRBJ2-1; D remains ambiguous. CDR3 size: 13 residues. With 0 bases removed from V and 4 bases from J, the gap between germline ends came to 4 bases. The germline CDR1 and CDR2 sequences are SGHDN and FVKESK. CDR3 residues: CASSQDHYNEQFF. CDR3 bases: TGTGCCAGCAGCCAAGACCATTACAATGAGCAGTTCTTC.

V usage is TRBV6-1 and J usage is TRBJ1-2; unclear D gene. Trimming removed 5 bases at V and 4 bases at J, with 11 bases between. CDR1 MNHNS and CDR2 SASEGT come from the germline V gene. The CDR3 loop spans 13 amino acids. The CDR3 region is CASSPDPSYGYTF. In DNA, the CDR3 is TGTGCCAGCAGTCCGGACCCCAGCTATGGCTACACCTTC.